This TCR beta chain appears in the sequencing data of a study of blood T cells in healthy people across ages. With a J-beta primer mix and a sample-barcoded 5' primer, a second PCR ran about 7 to 12 cycles. One entry per CDR3 protein results from TCRdb running MiXCR on the 5' RACE reads. The top ten clones hold around 23% of a sample with fewer than 750,000 distinct CDR3 sequences, roughly 48% of them seen once. Study conclusions and caveats: It was the long-lived donors that had more naive CD4+ cells and higher diversity than aged donors.

Concerning this clonotype itself: Its antigen remains unidentified.

Per the germline V gene, CDR1 is DFQATT and CDR2 is SNEGSKA (reference sequence). The CDR3 length is 15 residues. The V gene end was trimmed by 1 base and the J gene end by 0 bases; junction bases not matched to a gene: 5. Russia was home to the donors, healthy Caucasian individuals aged roughly 6 to 90. Isolation per sample recovered at least 7 million PBMCs. The specimen was blood. The TCR sequence derives from a man older than 75 in good health. V and J are TRBV20-1 and TRBJ1-1, with 7 bases matching TRBD1. The chain's CDR3 is CSARGTGSMNTEAFF. The CDR3 DNA follows: TGCAGTGCTAGAGGGACAGGATCAATGAACACTGAAGCTTTCTTT.